This T cell receptor beta chain came from a study of shared clonotypes between healthy human individuals. Generated by immunoSEQ multiplex PCR, the TCRdb table keeps only in-frame clones and is missing some. The sample shows about 1 million clones, roughly 70% of them seen only once. The CDR3 consists of 15 residues. Losses at the gene ends were 5 bases for V and 0 bases for J; bases not matched to a gene: 6. Germline V lookup: CDR1 PRHDT, CDR2 FYEKMQ (reference sequence). This chain links TRBV13 with TRBJ2-7; 8 bases agree with TRBD1. The TCR was taken from a man aged 18-30 years in good health. The sequenced sample consisted of memory CD4+ T cells sorted from blood. Subset of the sample: CD45RA-negative fraction. The CDR3 nucleotides are TGTGCCAGCAGCCCGGGACAGGATTCCTCCTACGAGCAGTACTTC. This encodes CASSPGQDSSYEQYF.